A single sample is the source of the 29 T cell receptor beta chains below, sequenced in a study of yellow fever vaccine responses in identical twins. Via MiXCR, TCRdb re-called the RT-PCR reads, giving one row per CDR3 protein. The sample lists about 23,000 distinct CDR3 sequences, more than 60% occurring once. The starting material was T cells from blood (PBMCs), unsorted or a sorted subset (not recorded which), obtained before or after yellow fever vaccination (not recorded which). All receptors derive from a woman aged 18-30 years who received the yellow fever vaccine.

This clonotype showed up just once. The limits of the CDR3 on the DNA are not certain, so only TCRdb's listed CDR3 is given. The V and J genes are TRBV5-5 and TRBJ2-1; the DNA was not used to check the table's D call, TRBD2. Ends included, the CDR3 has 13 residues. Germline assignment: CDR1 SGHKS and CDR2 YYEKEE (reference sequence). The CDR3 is CASSFGEGTIRFF.

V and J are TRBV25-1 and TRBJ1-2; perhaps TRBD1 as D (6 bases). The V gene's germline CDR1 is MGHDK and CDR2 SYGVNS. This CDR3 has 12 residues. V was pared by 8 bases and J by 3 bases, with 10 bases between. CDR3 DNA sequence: TGTGCCAGCGCCAGGGGAGACTATGGCTACACCTTC. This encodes CASARGDYGYTF.

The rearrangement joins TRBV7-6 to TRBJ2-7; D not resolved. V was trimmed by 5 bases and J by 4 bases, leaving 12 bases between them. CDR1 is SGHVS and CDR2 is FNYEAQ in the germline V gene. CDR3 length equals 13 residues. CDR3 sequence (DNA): TGTGCCAGCAGCCTGAGCGATCGGTACGAGCAGTACTTC. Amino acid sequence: CASSLSDRYEQYF. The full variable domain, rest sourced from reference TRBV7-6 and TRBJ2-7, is GAGVSQSPRYKVTKRGQDVALRCDPISGHVSLYWYRQALGQGPEFLTYFNYEAQQDKSGLPNDRFSAERPEGSISTLTIQRTEQRDSAMYRCASSLSDRYEQYFGPGTRLTVT.

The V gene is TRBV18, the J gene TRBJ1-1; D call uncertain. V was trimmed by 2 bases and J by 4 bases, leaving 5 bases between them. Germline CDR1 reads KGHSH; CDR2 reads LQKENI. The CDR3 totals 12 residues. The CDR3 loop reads CASSPASTEAFF. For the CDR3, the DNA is TGTGCCAGCTCACCAGCAAGCACTGAAGCTTTCTTT.

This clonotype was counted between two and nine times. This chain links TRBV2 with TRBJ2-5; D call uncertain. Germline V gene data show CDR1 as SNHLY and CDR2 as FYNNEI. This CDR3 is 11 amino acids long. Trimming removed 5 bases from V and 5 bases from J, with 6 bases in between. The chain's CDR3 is CASSYGETQYF. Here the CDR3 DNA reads TGTGCCAGCAGTTACGGGGAGACCCAGTACTTC.

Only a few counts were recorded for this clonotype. The CDR3 spells CASSLAGVETQYF. The CDR3 bases are TGTGCCAGCAGCTTAGCAGGGGTCGAGACCCAGTACTTC. The chain combines TRBV11-1 with TRBJ2-5, with D possibly being TRBD1 (5 bases). This CDR3 comprises 13 residues. Germline values: CDR1 SGHAT, CDR2 FQDESV (reference sequence). V was cut by 0 bases and J by 5 bases, with 7 bases left in between.

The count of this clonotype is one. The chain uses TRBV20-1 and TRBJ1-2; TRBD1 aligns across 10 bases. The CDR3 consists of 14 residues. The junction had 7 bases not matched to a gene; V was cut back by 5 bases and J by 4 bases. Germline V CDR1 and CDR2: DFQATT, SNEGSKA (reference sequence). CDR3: CSAQDRGQIYGYTF. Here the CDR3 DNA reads TGCAGTGCTCAAGACAGGGGGCAGATCTATGGCTACACCTTC.

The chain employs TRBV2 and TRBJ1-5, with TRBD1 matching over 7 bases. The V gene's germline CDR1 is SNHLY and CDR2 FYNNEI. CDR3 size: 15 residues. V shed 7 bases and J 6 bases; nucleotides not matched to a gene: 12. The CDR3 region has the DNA TGTGCCAGCACCCTTGGGACAGCCGGGGGTCAGCCCCAGCATTTT. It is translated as CASTLGTAGGQPQHF.

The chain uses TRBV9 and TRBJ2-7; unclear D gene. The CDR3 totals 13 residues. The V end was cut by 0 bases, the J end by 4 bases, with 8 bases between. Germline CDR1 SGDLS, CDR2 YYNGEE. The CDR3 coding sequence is TGTGCCAGCAGCGTAGGCCCTCCATACGAGCAGTACTTC. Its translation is CASSVGPPYEQYF.

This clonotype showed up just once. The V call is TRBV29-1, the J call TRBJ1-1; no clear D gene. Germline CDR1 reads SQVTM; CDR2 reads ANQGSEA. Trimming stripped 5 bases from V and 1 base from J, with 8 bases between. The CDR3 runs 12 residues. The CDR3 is CSVWPGNTEAFF. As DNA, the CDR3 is TGCAGCGTTTGGCCGGGGAACACTGAAGCTTTCTTT. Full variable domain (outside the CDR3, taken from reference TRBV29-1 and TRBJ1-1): SAVISQKPSRDICQRGTSLTIQCQVDSQVTMMFWYRQQPGQSLTLIATANQGSEATYESGFVIDKFPISRPNLTFSTLTVSNMSPEDSSIYLCSVWPGNTEAFFGQGTRLTVV.

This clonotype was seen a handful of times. CDR3 in amino acids: CASSGTISSYNEQFF. CDR3 bases: TGTGCCAGCAGTGGCACTATCAGCTCCTACAATGAGCAGTTCTTC. V gene TRBV2 combines with J gene TRBJ2-1; unclear D gene. In germline, CDR1 is SNHLY, CDR2 FYNNEI. The CDR3 consists of 15 residues. The germline V and J ends were trimmed by 4 bases and 0 bases, with 10 bases remaining between them.

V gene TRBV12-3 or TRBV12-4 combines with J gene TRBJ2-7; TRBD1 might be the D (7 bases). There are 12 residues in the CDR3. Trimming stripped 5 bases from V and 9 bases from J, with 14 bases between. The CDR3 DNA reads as TGTGCCAGCAGTGCCACAGGGGACTCGCAGTACTTC. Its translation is CASSATGDSQYF.

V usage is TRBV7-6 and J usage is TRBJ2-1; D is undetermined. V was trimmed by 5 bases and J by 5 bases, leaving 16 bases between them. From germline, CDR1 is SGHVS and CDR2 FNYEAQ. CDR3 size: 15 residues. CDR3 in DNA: TGTGCCAGCAGCACCCTGTATCAATACAACAATGAGCAGTTCTTC. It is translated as CASSTLYQYNNEQFF.

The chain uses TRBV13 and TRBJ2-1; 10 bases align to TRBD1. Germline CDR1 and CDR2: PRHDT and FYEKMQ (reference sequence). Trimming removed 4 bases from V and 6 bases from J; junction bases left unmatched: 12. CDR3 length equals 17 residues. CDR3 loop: CASSSIGDRGGINEQFF. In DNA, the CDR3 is TGTGCCAGCAGCTCAATCGGGGACAGGGGAGGGATCAATGAGCAGTTCTTC.

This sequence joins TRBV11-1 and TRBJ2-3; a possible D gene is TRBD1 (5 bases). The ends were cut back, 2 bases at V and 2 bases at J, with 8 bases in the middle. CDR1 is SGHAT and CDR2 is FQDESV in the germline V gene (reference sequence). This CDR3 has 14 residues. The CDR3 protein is CASSLQGYTDTQYF. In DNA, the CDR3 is TGTGCCAGCAGCTTACAGGGATACACAGATACGCAGTATTTT.

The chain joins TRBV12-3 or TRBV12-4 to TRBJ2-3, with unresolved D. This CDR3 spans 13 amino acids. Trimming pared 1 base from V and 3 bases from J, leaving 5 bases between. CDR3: CASSLGLTDTQYF. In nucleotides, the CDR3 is TGTGCCAGCAGTTTAGGGCTGACAGATACGCAGTATTTT.

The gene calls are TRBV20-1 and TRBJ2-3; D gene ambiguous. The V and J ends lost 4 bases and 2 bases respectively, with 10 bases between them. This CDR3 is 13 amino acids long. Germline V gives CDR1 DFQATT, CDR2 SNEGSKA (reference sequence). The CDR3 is CSAKSPDTDTQYF. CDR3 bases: TGCAGTGCTAAAAGCCCCGACACAGATACGCAGTATTTT.

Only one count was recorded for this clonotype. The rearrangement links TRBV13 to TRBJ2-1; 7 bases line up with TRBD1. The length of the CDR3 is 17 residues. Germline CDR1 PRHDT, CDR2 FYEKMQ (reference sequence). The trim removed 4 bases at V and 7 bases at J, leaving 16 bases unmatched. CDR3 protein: CASSSRSRQGRGNEQFF. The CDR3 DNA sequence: TGTGCCAGCAGCTCCAGATCGAGACAGGGAAGGGGAAATGAGCAGTTCTTC. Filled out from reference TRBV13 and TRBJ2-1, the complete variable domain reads AAGVIQSPRHLIKEKRETATLKCYPIPRHDTVYWYQQGPGQDPQFLISFYEKMQSDKGSIPDRFSAQQFSDYHSELNMSSLELGDSALYFCASSSRSRQGRGNEQFFGPGTRLTVL.

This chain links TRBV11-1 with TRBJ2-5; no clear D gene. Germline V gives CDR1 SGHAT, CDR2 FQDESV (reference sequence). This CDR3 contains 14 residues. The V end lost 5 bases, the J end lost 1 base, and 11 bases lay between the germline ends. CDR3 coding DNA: TGTGCCAGCAGCCCCGATGGGGTCCAAGAGACCCAGTACTTC. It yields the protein CASSPDGVQETQYF.

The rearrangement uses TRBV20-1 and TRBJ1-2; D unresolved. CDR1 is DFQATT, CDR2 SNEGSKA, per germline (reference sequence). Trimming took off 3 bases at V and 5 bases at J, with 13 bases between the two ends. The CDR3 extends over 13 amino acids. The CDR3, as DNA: TGCAGTGCTAGGGGTGGAGACGAATATGGCTACACCTTC. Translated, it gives CSARGGDEYGYTF.

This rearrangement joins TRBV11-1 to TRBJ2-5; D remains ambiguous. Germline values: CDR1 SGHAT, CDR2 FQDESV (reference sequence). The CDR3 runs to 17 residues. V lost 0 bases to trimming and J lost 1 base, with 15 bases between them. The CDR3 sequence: CASSLASLGSPQETQYF. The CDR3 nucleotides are TGTGCCAGCAGCTTAGCGTCGCTTGGCTCACCCCAAGAGACCCAGTACTTC. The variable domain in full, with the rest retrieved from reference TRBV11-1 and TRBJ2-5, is EAEVAQSPRYKITEKSQAVAFWCDPISGHATLYWYRQILGQGPELLVQFQDESVVDDSQLPKDRFSAERLKGVDSTLKIQPAELGDSAMYLCASSLASLGSPQETQYFGPGTRLLVL.

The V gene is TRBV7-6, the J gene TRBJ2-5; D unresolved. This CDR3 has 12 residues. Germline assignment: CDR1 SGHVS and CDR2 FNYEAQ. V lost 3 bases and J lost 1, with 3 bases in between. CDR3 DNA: TGTGCCAGCAGCTTGGTCCAAGAGACCCAGTACTTC. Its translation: CASSLVQETQYF.

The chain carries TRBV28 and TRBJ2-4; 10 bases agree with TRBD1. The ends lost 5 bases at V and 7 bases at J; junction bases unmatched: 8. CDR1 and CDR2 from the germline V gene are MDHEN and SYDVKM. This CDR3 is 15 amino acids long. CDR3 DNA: TGTGCCAGCAGTAACCGGGACAGGGGTTCGAACATTCAGTACTTC. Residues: CASSNRDRGSNIQYF.

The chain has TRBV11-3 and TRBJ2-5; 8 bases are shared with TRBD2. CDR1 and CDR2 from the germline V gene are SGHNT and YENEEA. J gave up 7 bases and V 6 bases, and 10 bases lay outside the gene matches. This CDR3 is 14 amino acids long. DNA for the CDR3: TGTGCCAGCAGACAGACTAGCGTAACGGGGACCCAGTACTTC. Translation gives CASRQTSVTGTQYF. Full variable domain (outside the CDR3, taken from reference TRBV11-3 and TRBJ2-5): EAGVVQSPRYKIIEKKQPVAFWCNPISGHNTLYWYLQNLGQGPELLIRYENEEAVDDSQLPKDRFSAERLKGVDSTLKIQPAELGDSAVYLCASRQTSVTGTQYFGPGTRLLVL.

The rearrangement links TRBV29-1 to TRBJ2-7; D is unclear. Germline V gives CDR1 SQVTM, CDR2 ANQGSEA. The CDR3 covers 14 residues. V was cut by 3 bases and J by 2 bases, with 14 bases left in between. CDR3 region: CSVENTETPYEQYF. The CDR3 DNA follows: TGCAGCGTTGAGAATACAGAGACCCCCTACGAGCAGTACTTC.

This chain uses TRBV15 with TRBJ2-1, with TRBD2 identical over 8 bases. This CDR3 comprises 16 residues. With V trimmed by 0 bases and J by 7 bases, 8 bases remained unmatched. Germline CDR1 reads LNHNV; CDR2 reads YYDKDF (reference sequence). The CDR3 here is CATSRDTAGTRNEQFF. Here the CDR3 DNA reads TGTGCCACCAGCAGAGATACCGCCGGGACTAGAAATGAGCAGTTCTTC. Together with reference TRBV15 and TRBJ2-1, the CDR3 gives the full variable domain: DAMVIQNPRYQVTQFGKPVTLSCSQTLNHNVMYWYQQKSSQAPKLLFHYYDKDFNNEADTPDNFQSRRPNTSFCFLDIRSPGLGDTAMYLCATSRDTAGTRNEQFFGPGTRLTVL.

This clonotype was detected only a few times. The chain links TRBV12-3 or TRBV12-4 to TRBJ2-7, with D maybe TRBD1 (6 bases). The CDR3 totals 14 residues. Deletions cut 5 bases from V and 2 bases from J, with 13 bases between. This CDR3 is CASSRRTDTYEQYV. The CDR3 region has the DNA TGTGCCAGCAGTCGAAGGACAGATACCTACGAGCAGTACGTC.

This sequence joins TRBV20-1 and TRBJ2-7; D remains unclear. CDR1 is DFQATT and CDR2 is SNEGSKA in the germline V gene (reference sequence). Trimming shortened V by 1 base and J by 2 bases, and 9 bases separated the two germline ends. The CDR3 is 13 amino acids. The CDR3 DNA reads TGCAGTGCTAGAGCCTGGGCCCCCTACGAGCAGTACTTC. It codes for CSARAWAPYEQYF.

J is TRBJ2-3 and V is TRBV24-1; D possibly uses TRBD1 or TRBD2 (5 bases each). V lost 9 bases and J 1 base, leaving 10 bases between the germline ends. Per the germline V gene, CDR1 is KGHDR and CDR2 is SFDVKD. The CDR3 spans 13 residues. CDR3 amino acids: CATGVGGTDTQYF. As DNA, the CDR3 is TGTGCCACCGGGGTGGGGGGCACAGATACGCAGTATTTT.